Listed below are T cell receptor gamma chains from one sample, sequenced in a study of gamma-delta T cells after stem cell transplantation. TCRdb re-called the RT-PCR reads with CATT. The sample has 3,200 or so gamma-chain clones; nearly 5% are singletons. Input material: gamma-delta T cells. Receptor source: a human donor. It is not recorded whose cells these are; they may come from a transplant donor. The CDR3 runs from the conserved cysteine through the conserved F or W. Clone size is shown for a subset of rows, as once, few, many or a class of expanded clone.

-	TRGV2	TRGJP2	TGTGCCACCTGGGACGGGCCGCGGGGTAGTGATTGGATCAAGACGTTT	CATWDGPRGSDWIKTF
large	TRGV9	TRGJ1/TRGJ2	TGTGCCTTGTGGGAGGGCTATAAGAAACTCTTT	CALWEGYKKLF
-	TRGV9	TRGJP	TGTGCCTTGTGGGAAAAACGGCCTCGGTTGTTGGGCAAAAAAATCAAGGTATTT	CALWEKRPRLLGKKIKVF
medium-sized	TRGV8	TRGJ1/TRGJ2	TGTGCCACCTGGCCCTCGTGCGATTATAAGAAACTCTTT	CATWPSCDYKKLF
-	TRGV9	TRGJ1/TRGJ2	TGTGCCTTGTGGGAGGTGAAAGGGGTTAATTATTATAAGAAACTCTTT	CALWEVKGVNYYKKLF
medium-sized	TRGV9	TRGJ1/TRGJ2	TGTGCCTTGTGGGAGGCACCCCGGAGTTATTATAAGAAACTCTTT	CALWEAPRSYYKKLF
-	TRGV9	TRGJ1/TRGJ2	TGTGCCTTGTGGGAGGGCAGCCCGTATTATAAGAAACTCTTT	CALWEGSPYYKKLF
once	TRGV9	TRGJP	TGTGCCTTGTGGGAGGTAGTAGATTCAGGAGGGTTGGGCAAAAAAATCAAGGTATTT	CALWEVVDSGGLGKKIKVF
medium-sized	TRGV9	TRGJP	TGTGCCTTGTATGGGTTGGGCAAAAAAATCAAGGTATTT	CALYGLGKKIKVF
medium-sized	TRGV9	TRGJ1/TRGJ2	TGTGCCTTGTGGGAGACCTTCAATAAGAAACTCTTT	CALWETFNKKLF
medium-sized	TRGV9	TRGJP1	TGTGCCTTGTGGGAGCCAAGATGGGGTAGTACTGGTTGGTTCAAGATATTT	CALWEPRWGSTGWFKIF
hyperexpanded	TRGV3	TRGJ1/TRGJ2	TGTGCCACCTGGGACAGCCTCTATTATAAGAAACTCTTT	CATWDSLYYKKLF
-	TRGV9	TRGJP	TGTGCCTTGTGGGAGGTAATGCTGGGCAAAAAAATCAAGGTATTT	CALWEVMLGKKIKVF
-	TRGV9	TRGJP	TGTGCCTTGTGGGAGACCCAGCAAGAGTTGGGCAAAAAAATCAAGGTATTT	CALWETQQELGKKIKVF
medium-sized	TRGV9	TRGJ1/TRGJ2	TGTGCCTTGTGGGAGGTCAATAAGAAACTCTTT	CALWEVNKKLF
medium-sized	TRGV9	TRGJP	TGTGCCTTGTGGGAGACTCCAGAGTTGGGCAAAAAAATCAAGGTATTT	CALWETPELGKKIKVF
few	TRGV2	TRGJ1/TRGJ2	TGTGCCACCTGGCCTCGGGGGGATTATAAGAAACTCTTT	CATWPRGDYKKLF
large	TRGV9	TRGJP	TGTGCCTTGTGGGAGGTGCAGAAGTTGGGCAAAAAAATCAAGGTATTT	CALWEVQKLGKKIKVF
-	TRGV9	TRGJP	TGTGCCTTGTGGGACAGTTTAGAGTTGGGCAAAAAAATCAAGGTATTT	CALWDSLELGKKIKVF
few	TRGV9	TRGJP	TGTGCCTTGTGGAAACAGCAAGAGTTGGGCAAAAAAATCAAGGTATTT	CALWKQQELGKKIKVF
few	TRGV9	TRGJP	TGTGCCTTGTGGGAGGTGGATCCCCAAGAGTTGGGCAAAAAAATCAAGGTATTT	CALWEVDPQELGKKIKVF
medium-sized	TRGV9	TRGJP	TGTGCCTTGTGGGACCCTCAAGAGTTGGGCAAAAAAATCAAGGTATTT	CALWDPQELGKKIKVF
-	TRGV9	TRGJP	TGTGCCTTGTGGGAGGTGGGGTATGAGGAGTTGGGCAAAAAAATCAAGGTATTT	CALWEVGYEELGKKIKVF
-	TRGV9	TRGJP	TGTGCCTTGTGGCGTCAAGAGTTGGGCAAAAAAATCAAGGTATTT	CALWRQELGKKIKVF
medium-sized	TRGV8	TRGJ1/TRGJ2	TGTGCCACCTGGGCCATAGCAATTCTTTATTATAAGAAACTCTTT	CATWAIAILYYKKLF
medium-sized	TRGV4	TRGJ1/TRGJ2	TGTGCCACCTGGGGGGGTTATAAGAAACTCTTT	CATWGGYKKLF
-	TRGV9	TRGJP	TGTGCCTTGTGGGGGGCAGGCCAAGAGTTGGGCAAAAAAATCAAGGTATTT	CALWGAGQELGKKIKVF
medium-sized	TRGV9	TRGJP	TGTGCCTTGTGGGACCCTCCACAAGAGTTGGGCAAAAAAATCAAGGTATTT	CALWDPPQELGKKIKVF
few	TRGV4	TRGJ1/TRGJ2	TGTGCCACCTGGGATGGGCTAAAGAAACTCTTT	CATWDGLKKLF
-	TRGV9	TRGJP	TGTGCCTTGTGGGAGCCCTTTTCACAAGAGTTGGGCAAAAAAATCAAGGTATTT	CALWEPFSQELGKKIKVF
few	TRGV9	TRGJP	TGTGCCTTGTGGGATCGGCTGGGCAAAAAAATCAAGGTATTT	CALWDRLGKKIKVF
-	TRGV9	TRGJ1/TRGJ2	TGTGCCTTGTGGGAGGTGAAGGGGTTCGAAAATCATCTGAAAGCTAAGAAACTCTTT	CALWEVKGFENHLKAKKLF
few	TRGV9	TRGJ1/TRGJ2	TGTGCCTTGTGGGAATCCCCGGGTTTTTATTATAAGAAACTCTTT	CALWESPGFYYKKLF
few	TRGV4	TRGJ1/TRGJ2	TGTGCCACCTGGGTCCGAAACGGGTATTATAAGAAACTCTTT	CATWVRNGYYKKLF
-	TRGV2	TRGJ1/TRGJ2	TGTGCCACCTGGGACGGGCAATTTCTGAATTATTATAAGAAACTCTTT	CATWDGQFLNYYKKLF
medium-sized	TRGV8	TRGJ1/TRGJ2	TGTGCCACCCTGGATAAGAAACTCTTT	CATLDKKLF
-	TRGV9	TRGJ1/TRGJ2	TGTGCCTTGTGGGAGGGAGGAAAGAAACTCTTT	CALWEGGKKLF
-	TRGV3	TRGJ1/TRGJ2	TGTGCCACCTGGGACAGGCCAGATATGAGGAAACTCTTT	CATWDRPDMRKLF
-	TRGV9	TRGJP	TGTGCCTTGTGGGAGGTCTCACTGGGCAAAAAAATCAAGGTATTT	CALWEVSLGKKIKVF
large	TRGV2	TRGJP2	TGTGCCACCTGGGACGGGCACCACGGTAGTGATTGGATCAAGACGTTT	CATWDGHHGSDWIKTF
few	TRGV9	TRGJP1	TGTGCCTTGTGGGTTGGGTCAACTGGTTGGTTCAAGATATTT	CALWVGSTGWFKIF
few	TRGV4	TRGJ1/TRGJ2	TGTGCCACCTGGGGGGGTTATAAGAAGCTCTTT	CATWGGYKKLF
few	TRGV8	TRGJ1/TRGJ2	TGTGCCACCAAGGCTCCTTCTCATTATAAGAAACTCTTT	CATKAPSHYKKLF
-	TRGV9	TRGJP	TGTGCCTTGTGGGAGGTGGGGTTGGGCAAAAAAATCAAGGTATTT	CALWEVGLGKKIKVF
few	TRGV9	TRGJP	TGTGCCTTGTGGGAGTTGGAAAAGTTGGGCAAAAAAATCAAGGTATTT	CALWELEKLGKKIKVF
medium-sized	TRGV8	TRGJP1	TGTGCCACCTGGGACACTGGTTGGTTCAAGATATTT	CATWDTGWFKIF
-	TRGV3	TRGJ1/TRGJ2	TGTGCCACCTGGGACAGCCGGGTTTATTATAAGAAACTCTTT	CATWDSRVYYKKLF
few	TRGV9	TRGJ1/TRGJ2	TGTGCCTTGTGGGAGGTGGGAAATTATAAGAAACTCTTT	CALWEVGNYKKLF
large	TRGV9	TRGJ1/TRGJ2	TGTGCCTTGTGGGAGGTGAAAGGGAATTATTATAAGAAACTCTTT	CALWEVKGNYYKKLF
few	TRGV4	TRGJ1/TRGJ2	TGTGCCACCTGGGATAGCAAGTATTATAAGAAACTCTTT	CATWDSKYYKKLF
medium-sized	TRGV2	TRGJ1/TRGJ2	TGTGCCACCTGGGACGGGCCGGGATATTATAAGAAACTCTTT	CATWDGPGYYKKLF
few	TRGV9	TRGJP	TGTGCCTTGTGGGAGGTCGTACTTATCCAAGAGTTGGGCAAAAAAATCAAGGTATTT	CALWEVVLIQELGKKIKVF
few	TRGV8	TRGJP2	TGTGCCACCAAATGGGTTGGATATAGTAGTGATTGGATCAAGACGTTT	CATKWVGYSSDWIKTF